This T cell receptor (beta chain) was identified in a study of CD8 T cells in ankylosing spondylitis (dated by TCRdb to the late 2010s). Background on the whole study: T cell receptor beta repertoires were profiled in healthy donors and ankylosing spondylitis patients so that disease-linked TCR variants could be found. The full study cohort comprised some 27 ankylosing spondylitis patients and 110 or so healthy donors. Peripheral blood was sampled, and synovial fluid was additionally collected from ankylosing spondylitis patients.

Broad study findings and their caveats: A TCR beta motif of fewer than 10 highly homologous amino acid variants appeared characteristic of blood from ankylosing spondylitis patients. According to the report, matched synovial fluid samples from ankylosing spondylitis patients were significantly enriched for the disease-linked clones. Some motif variants were previously reported in synovial fluid and blood of reactive arthritis patients, suggesting common disease-initiation mechanisms. In peripheral blood, the disease-linked clones were found at relatively low frequencies and had a CD8+ phenotype.

The listed sequencing device is Illumina HiSeq 2500. TCR beta libraries were prepared by quantitative 5'-RACE with molecular barcodes. The authors' analysis ran thus. A new computational method, built on a probabilistic model of VDJ rearrangement, was used to identify disease-linked TCR variants. TCRdb reanalyzed the raw reads on its own, using fastp at Q25 for trimming and MiXCR for clone calling, and kept in-frame beta chains. CDR3 protein duplicates are merged, each entry listing the most common genes and DNA. TCRdb's processing, not the study's, gives the V and J calls here. For this sample the table gives hundreds of thousands of distinct CDR3 sequences, of which over 9.5% were detected only once. The ten largest clones capture approximately 0.51% of the sample. A word on this clonotype: What this receptor recognizes is not known. Base qualities are missing; no much larger clone stands one base away.

CDR3 length: 13 amino acids, cysteine to phenylalanine. The DNA shown is the 39-base CDR3, in frame from base 1. Via the germline V gene, CDR1 is MNHNS and CDR2 SASEGT. The trim is 6 bases for V and 6 bases for J, with a gap of 13 bases between the germline ends. The sequenced sample was blood, either unsorted or a sorted T cell fraction (not recorded which). The receptor chain draws on TRBV6-1 and TRBJ2-3, with no D gene named confidently. The sequence was obtained from a male donor with ankylosing spondylitis. In nucleotides, the sequence is TGTGCCAGCAGGAGACGCTCAGTGGATACGCAGTATTTT. This yields the protein CASRRRSVDTQYF.